This TCR beta chain comes out of a study of vaccination effects on CD4 cells after COVID-19. In the study overall: At 16 days and at one week before vaccination, samples were given by two convalescent patients.

Turning to this clone: Its antigen remains unknown.

CD4+ T cells were isolated after around 10 days of culture. This individual contracted SARS-CoV-2 between March and December 2020, as verified by PCR. In germline, CDR1 is MDHEN, CDR2 SYDVKM. The CDR3 spans 15 residues. V lost 3 bases to trimming and J lost 4 bases; unmatched junction nucleotides: 2. Here immunoSEQ multiplex PCR was the method, and the copy in TCRdb shows in-frame clones only, minus some. The sample consists of approximately 46,000 clones, approximately 74% of them appearing once. The receptor's source is a human donor who had a prior SARS-CoV-2 infection. The chain carries TRBV28 and TRBJ1-4; 10 nucleotides agree with TRBD1. Sample: CD4+ T cells from PBMCs cultured without peptide, taken before COVID-19 vaccination. CDR3 sequence: CASSFGDRGNEKLFF. The CDR3 nucleotides are TGTGCCAGCAGTTTTGGGGACAGGGGTAATGAAAAACTGTTTTTT.